This is a list of T cell receptor beta chains from one sample in a study of blood T cell repertoires in COVID-19. The table came from immunoSEQ multiplex PCR; TCRdb's copy has only in-frame clones and leaves some out. This sample carries around 250,000 clones, about 90% of them seen once, and the ten largest clones take 2.5% to 4%. Sequencing was done on a sample of PBMCs or T cells enriched from blood (not recorded which). The receptor source for this set is a woman in her 40s who had been exposed to COVID-19. CDR3s include the opening cysteine and the closing phenylalanine or tryptophan. Fields, in order: V gene, CDR3 protein.

v_call: TRBV7-8; cdr3_aa: CASSKTTANTEAFF
v_call: TRBV29-1; cdr3_aa: CSIWDIRDYGYTF
v_call: TRBV9; cdr3_aa: CASSVDGQGYGYTF
v_call: TRBV7-2; cdr3_aa: CASSYGTGGEKLFF
v_call: TRBV4-2; cdr3_aa: CASSLTGTGGDEQFF
v_call: TRBV4-3; cdr3_aa: CASSQDRGQNSPLHF
v_call: TRBV12-3/TRBV12-4; cdr3_aa: CASGQTSGNTIYF
v_call: TRBV27; cdr3_aa: CASSLLRDARGVRSLHF
v_call: TRBV20-1; cdr3_aa: CSASKSLRNNEQFF
v_call: TRBV7-2; cdr3_aa: CASSLGVGNEQYF
v_call: TRBV27; cdr3_aa: CASSLGAGVGEQYF
v_call: TRBV27; cdr3_aa: CASSLGSLSYNSPLHF
v_call: TRBV19; cdr3_aa: CASKSYSEAFF
v_call: TRBV5-4; cdr3_aa: CASSPPRDNEQFF
v_call: TRBV2; cdr3_aa: CASSEATGKNTEAFF
v_call: TRBV3-1/TRBV3-2; cdr3_aa: CASSPSPGVRDTQYF
v_call: TRBV27; cdr3_aa: CASSLIRLAGAFGDTQYF
v_call: TRBV4-2; cdr3_aa: CASSQGSNQETQYF
v_call: TRBV5-1; cdr3_aa: CASSFDRGSYGYTF
v_call: TRBV5-5; cdr3_aa: CASSSDRNGYEQYF
v_call: TRBV7-2; cdr3_aa: CASSPLGANTEAFF
v_call: TRBV27; cdr3_aa: CASSLTGTEAFF